The 23 T cell receptor beta chains listed next were all sequenced from one sample in a study of early T cells in non-severe SARS-CoV-2 infection. MiXCR was run by TCRdb on the 5' RACE reads, yielding one entry per CDR3 protein. The sample holds 60,000 to 75,000 distinct CDR3 sequences, about 10% seen once. Sequenced: whole blood. These receptors were taken from an adult who was a healthcare worker with PCR-confirmed SARS-CoV-2 infection or an uninfected control (not recorded which).

This clonotype has just a few counts. The CDR3 sequence: CASSLVQNPFSYNEQFF. CDR3 in DNA: TGTGCCAGCAGCCTTGTTCAAAACCCCTTTTCCTACAATGAGCAGTTCTTC. The rearrangement uses TRBV4-2 and TRBJ2-1, with unresolved D. CDR3 size: 17 residues. In germline, CDR1 is LGHNA, CDR2 YNFKEQ. V lost 4 bases and J 1 base, leaving 17 bases between the germline ends.

This clonotype was observed at least ten times. This chain links TRBV12-3 or TRBV12-4 with TRBJ2-1; no clear D gene. V lost 1 base and J 11 bases, leaving 6 bases between the germline ends. This CDR3 is built from 11 residues. CDR3 loop: CASSLVEQQFF. In DNA form, the CDR3 reads TGTGCCAGCAGTTTAGTAGAACAGCAGTTCTTC.

This clonotype was observed many times. The DNA of the CDR3 is TGTGCCAGCAGTTTTAAGAAGCAAGATAATCAGCCCCAGCATTTT. Protein sequence: CASSFKKQDNQPQHF. The chain employs TRBV12-3 or TRBV12-4 and TRBJ1-5; D gene ambiguous. CDR3 length: 15 amino acids. V lost 3 bases, J lost 4 bases, and 13 bases lay in between.

This clonotype was detected only a few times. The CDR3 nucleotides read TGTGCTAGTGGCATTGGGCCCACTGAAGCTTTCTTT. Its translation: CASGIGPTEAFF. V is TRBV12-5 and J is TRBJ1-1; unclear D gene. Germline-derived CDR1 and CDR2 are LGHNT and FRNRAP. The CDR3 is made up of 12 amino acids. Trimming cost V 6 bases and J 4 bases, with 9 bases left between them.

This clonotype was seen repeatedly, ten times or more. The chain has TRBV5-5 and TRBJ1-1; D remains ambiguous. The germline V gene has CDR1 SGHKS and CDR2 YYEKEE (reference sequence). Between the trimmed V and J ends, which lost 8 bases and 7 bases, there was a span of 12 bases. CDR3 size: 11 residues. CDR3 sequence (DNA): TGTGCCAGTTTCCAGGAGGGTGAAGCTTTCTTT. Translating gives CASFQEGEAFF.

The chain has TRBV2 and TRBJ2-7; the D is unclear. This CDR3 is built from 13 residues. With 0 bases removed from V and 12 bases from J, the gap between germline ends came to 15 bases. Germline CDR1 and CDR2: SNHLY and FYNNEI. In DNA, the CDR3 is TGTGCCAGCAGTGAAGCGGTGAATGGAGTACGGTACTTC. Its protein is CASSEAVNGVRYF.

This clonotype was detected a few times. The rearrangement links TRBV24-1 to TRBJ2-2, with no clear D. Trimming cost V 8 bases and J 0 bases, with 18 bases left between them. This CDR3 is 17 amino acids long. In germline, CDR1 is KGHDR, CDR2 SFDVKD. The CDR3 nucleotides read TGTGCCACCACTACAACCCCCGGCCGGGCGAACACCGGGGAGCTGTTTTTT. Its protein is CATTTTPGRANTGELFF.

This clonotype was picked up many times. This chain joins TRBV7-6 and TRBJ2-1, with D possibly matching TRBD2 (5 bases). The CDR3 is made up of 12 amino acids. Per the germline V gene, CDR1 is SGHVS and CDR2 is FNYEAQ. Trimming shortened V by 5 bases and J by 8 bases, and 10 bases separated the two germline ends. The CDR3 DNA reads TGTGCCAGCAGCGCCGGGGTTCATGAGCAGTTCTTC. This translates into CASSAGVHEQFF.

The genes are TRBV5-1 and TRBJ2-7; D is possibly TRBD1 or TRBD2 (7 bases each). The CDR3 is 12 amino acids. V gave up 3 bases and J gave up 5 bases, with 9 bases separating them. Germline CDR1 and CDR2: SGHRS and YFSETQ. The CDR3 spells CASSSGGDEQYF. The CDR3 nucleotides read TGCGCCAGCAGCTCAGGGGGGGACGAGCAGTACTTC.

This chain connects TRBV2 to TRBJ2-1, with D perhaps matching TRBD1 or TRBD2 (6 bases each). The CDR3 has 15 residues. In germline, CDR1 is SNHLY, CDR2 FYNNEI. V lost 7 bases and J 0 bases, leaving 13 bases between the germline ends. The CDR3: CASTGAGSSYNEQFF. The CDR3 DNA reads TGTGCCAGCACAGGGGCGGGAAGCTCCTACAATGAGCAGTTCTTC.

There are many counts of this clonotype. The rearrangement uses TRBV2 and TRBJ2-3; D remains unclear. V lost 4 bases, J lost 6 bases, and 11 bases lay in between. Per the germline V gene, CDR1 is SNHLY and CDR2 is FYNNEI. The CDR3 is 13 amino acids. The CDR3 bases are TGTGCCAGCAGTGCGGAGAGCCGGGATACGCAGTATTTT. It is translated as CASSAESRDTQYF.

This clonotype was detected many times. The chain is built from TRBV7-8 and TRBJ1-1; D ambiguous. The CDR3 runs 13 residues. Between the trimmed V and J ends, which lost 2 bases and 1 base, there was a span of 5 bases. CDR1 and CDR2 (germline): SGHVS, FQNEAQ. CDR3 sequence reads: CASSLNSNTEAFF. The DNA for the CDR3 is TGTGCCAGCAGCTTAAACTCGAACACTGAAGCTTTCTTT.

This clonotype was seen a few times. The gene calls are TRBV20-1 and TRBJ1-5, with D perhaps TRBD1 (5 bases). V lost 2 bases to trimming and J lost 2 bases, with 10 bases between them. The V gene's germline CDR1 is DFQATT and CDR2 SNEGSKA (reference sequence). CDR3 length equals 14 residues. The CDR3: CSARSQGGNQPQHF. In DNA, the CDR3 is TGCAGTGCTAGAAGCCAGGGAGGCAATCAGCCCCAGCATTTT.

Written as DNA, the CDR3 is TGTGCCAGCAGTTACGGCAGCTATGGCTACACCTTC. This encodes CASSYGSYGYTF. J is TRBJ1-2 and V is TRBV6-2 or TRBV6-3; D ambiguous. The germline V gene has CDR1 MNHEY and CDR2 SVGEGT. V lost 2 bases, J lost 4 bases, and 5 bases lay in between. CDR3 length equals 12 residues.

This clonotype has a count of ten or more. This chain links TRBV6-2 or TRBV6-3 with TRBJ2-1; TRBD2 aligns across 11 bases. Looked up from germline, CDR1 is MNHEY and CDR2 is SVGEGT. With 5 bases clipped from V and 10 bases from J, the junction kept 16 bases outside the gene matches. The CDR3 loop spans 17 amino acids. The CDR3 DNA follows: TGTGCCAGCAGTCCTACTTTACTAGCGGGAGTCTTCGAGGAGCAGTTCTTC. This gives the protein CASSPTLLAGVFEEQFF.

V gene TRBV5-1 combines with J gene TRBJ2-7; maybe TRBD1 (6 bases). The germline CDR1 and CDR2 sequences are SGHRS and YFSETQ. The CDR3 runs to 14 residues. V shed 3 bases and J shed 0 bases, with 10 bases lying between them. CDR3 residues: CASSYGQSSYEQYF. CDR3 in DNA: TGCGCCAGCAGCTATGGACAGAGCTCCTACGAGCAGTACTTC.

This clonotype was seen ten or more times. The chain has TRBV4-1 and TRBJ2-7; D is perhaps TRBD1 or TRBD2 (6 bases each). CDR3 length: 15 amino acids. The germline gives CDR1 MGHRA, CDR2 YSYEKL. Trimming removed 1 base at V and 5 bases at J, with 15 bases between. The CDR3 DNA reads as TGCGCCAGCAGCCAAGGGCTCGGGGGCCTCCACGAGCAGTACTTC. It translates to CASSQGLGGLHEQYF.

The table lists this clonotype with a few counts. J is TRBJ2-4 and V is TRBV7-9, with D possibly matching TRBD1 (5 bases). CDR3 size: 17 residues. The V and J ends lost 0 bases and 0 bases respectively, with 12 bases between them. Germline V lookup: CDR1 SEHNR, CDR2 FQNEAQ (reference sequence). In DNA form, the CDR3 reads TGTGCCAGCAGCTTAGCGTGGCAGGGCCTAGCCAAAAACATTCAGTACTTC. It is translated as CASSLAWQGLAKNIQYF.

This clonotype was seen a handful of times. V and J are TRBV6-5 and TRBJ2-1; D remains ambiguous. Trimming cost V 7 bases and J 12 bases, with 13 bases left between them. Looked up from germline, CDR1 is MNHEY and CDR2 is SVGAGI. This CDR3 is built from 11 residues. The CDR3 region is CASKGRVRQFF. For the CDR3, the DNA is TGTGCCAGCAAAGGAAGAGTTAGGCAGTTCTTC.

This clonotype was picked up a small number of times. The chain employs TRBV6-6 and TRBJ2-5; a weak D match, TRBD2 (7 bases). The CDR3 is 15 amino acids. V gave up 7 bases and J gave up 3 bases, with 18 bases separating them. Looked up from germline, CDR1 is MNHNY and CDR2 is SVGAGI (reference sequence). CDR3 region: CASTHGGGAEETQYF. The CDR3 DNA sequence: TGTGCCAGCACCCACGGAGGGGGGGCTGAAGAGACCCAGTACTTC.

The chain links TRBV5-1 to TRBJ2-7; 9 bases map to TRBD2. Germline V gives CDR1 SGHRS, CDR2 YFSETQ. J was trimmed by 3 bases and V by 4 bases; bases with no gene match: 8. CDR3 length: 15 residues. The CDR3 DNA is TGCGCCAGCAGCCCCACCTCAGCGGGAGGCTACGAGCAGTACTTC. This sequence encodes CASSPTSAGGYEQYF.

Many counts were recorded for this clonotype. V gene TRBV29-1 combines with J gene TRBJ2-7; TRBD2 might be the D (5 bases). V lost 4 bases and J lost 0, with 10 bases in between. This CDR3 has 13 amino acids. Germline lookup yields CDR1 SQVTM and CDR2 ANQGSEA. The CDR3 is CSVVSSGSYEQYF. CDR3 DNA: TGCAGCGTTGTCTCCAGCGGCTCCTACGAGCAGTACTTC.

This clonotype showed up many times. In nucleotides, the CDR3 is TGTGCCATCAGTGAGAAAAGCGGGAGGGCCCATGAGCAGTTCTTC. Translation: CAISEKSGRAHEQFF. The V gene is TRBV10-3, the J gene TRBJ2-1, with 10 bases matching TRBD2. V trimming: 2 bases; J trimming: 8 bases; junction bases outside the gene matches: 6. Germline V gene data show CDR1 as ENHRY and CDR2 as SYGVKD. The CDR3 is 15 residues long.